This T cell receptor beta chain was sequenced in a study of blood T cell repertoires in COVID-19. V lost 0 bases to trimming and J lost 3 bases; unmatched junction nucleotides: 5. This CDR3 has 15 amino acids. Germline CDR1 GTSNPN, CDR2 SVGIG (reference sequence). Original processing notes: Quantification of nucleated cells was approximated via reference gene primer amplification. The table came from immunoSEQ multiplex PCR; TCRdb's copy has only in-frame clones and leaves some out. V and J calls and clone size are copied from that table; D and trimming were computed from the DNA. The sample lists about 190,000 clones, around 84% occurring once.

This clonotype was sampled from a woman aged 25 to 45 who had recovered from COVID-19. The sequenced sample consisted of PBMCs or T cells enriched from blood (not recorded which). The V call is TRBV30, the J call TRBJ1-5; 7 bases match TRBD1. CDR3 sequence: CAWSVGGQHNQPQHF. In DNA, the CDR3 is TGTGCCTGGAGTGTCGGGGGACAGCACAATCAGCCCCAGCATTTT. Full variable domain (rest looked up from reference TRBV30 and TRBJ1-5): SQTIHQWPATLVQPVGSPLSLECTVEGTSNPNLYWYRQAAGRGLQLLFYSVGIGQISSEVPQNLSASRPQDRQFILSSKKLLLSDSGFYLCAWSVGGQHNQPQHFGDGTRLSIL.